Detailed here is one TCR beta chain. This sample is drawn from a study of blood T cell repertoires in COVID-19. At the level of the study: Material from acute and convalescent COVID-19 was sourced from the United States, Italy and Spain.

The trim removed 5 bases at V and 1 base at J, leaving 11 bases unmatched. The CDR3 spans 17 residues. Germline CDR1 reads SEHNR; CDR2 reads FQNEAQ (reference sequence). No more than 2 weeks before study entry, exposed participants had met a case of COVID-19. Data came from immunoSEQ multiplex PCR; TCRdb stores just in-frame clones and leaves some out. The sample carries approximately 140,000 clones, 84% recorded once. The chain carries TRBV7-9 and TRBJ2-3; 8 bases map to TRBD1. Sequencing input: PBMCs or T cells enriched from blood (not recorded which). This TCR was sampled from a woman aged 45-59 years who had been exposed to COVID-19. The CDR3 protein is CASSPTRAGGGTDTQYF. CDR3 nucleotide sequence: TGTGCCAGCAGCCCTACGAGAGCAGGGGGCGGCACAGATACGCAGTATTTT.